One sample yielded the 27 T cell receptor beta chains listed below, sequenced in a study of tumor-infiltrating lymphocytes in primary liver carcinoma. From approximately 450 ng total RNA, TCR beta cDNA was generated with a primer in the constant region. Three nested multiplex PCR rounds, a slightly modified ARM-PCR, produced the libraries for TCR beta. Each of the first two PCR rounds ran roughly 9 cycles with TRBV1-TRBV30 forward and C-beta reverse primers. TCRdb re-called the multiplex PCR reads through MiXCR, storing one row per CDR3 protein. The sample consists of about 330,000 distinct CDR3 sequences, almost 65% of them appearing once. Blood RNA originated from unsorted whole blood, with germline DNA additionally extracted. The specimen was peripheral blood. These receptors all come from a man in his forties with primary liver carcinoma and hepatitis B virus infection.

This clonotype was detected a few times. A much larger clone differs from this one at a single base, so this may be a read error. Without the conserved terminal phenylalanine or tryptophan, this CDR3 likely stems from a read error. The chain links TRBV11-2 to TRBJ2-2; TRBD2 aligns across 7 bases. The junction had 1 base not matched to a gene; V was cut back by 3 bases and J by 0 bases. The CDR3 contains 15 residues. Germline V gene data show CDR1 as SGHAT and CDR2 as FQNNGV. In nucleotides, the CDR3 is TGTGCCAGCAGCTTCCGGGGGGCGAACACCGGGGAGCTGTTTTCT. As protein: CASSFRGANTGELFS.

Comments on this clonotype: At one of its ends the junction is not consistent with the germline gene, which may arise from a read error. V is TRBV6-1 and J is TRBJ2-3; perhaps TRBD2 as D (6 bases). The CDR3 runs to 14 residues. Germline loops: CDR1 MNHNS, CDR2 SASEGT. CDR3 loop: CASSELRGGDTHYF. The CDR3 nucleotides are TGTGCCAGCAGTGAATTGCGGGGCGGGGATACGCACTATTTT.

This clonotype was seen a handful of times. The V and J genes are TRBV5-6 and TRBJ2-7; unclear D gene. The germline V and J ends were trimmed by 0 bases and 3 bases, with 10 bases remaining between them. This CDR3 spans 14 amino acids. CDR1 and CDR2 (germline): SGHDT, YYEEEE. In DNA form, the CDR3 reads TGTGCCAGCAGCTTGGGCGGTGGTAACTACGAGCAGTACTTC. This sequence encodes CASSLGGGNYEQYF.

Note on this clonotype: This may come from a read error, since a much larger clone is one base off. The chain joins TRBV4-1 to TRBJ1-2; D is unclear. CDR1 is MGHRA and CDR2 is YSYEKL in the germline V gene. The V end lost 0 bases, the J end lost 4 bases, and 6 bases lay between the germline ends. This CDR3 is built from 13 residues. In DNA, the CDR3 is TGCGCCAGCAGCCAAGAATCGCCCTATGGCTACACCTTC. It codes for CASSQESPYGYTF.

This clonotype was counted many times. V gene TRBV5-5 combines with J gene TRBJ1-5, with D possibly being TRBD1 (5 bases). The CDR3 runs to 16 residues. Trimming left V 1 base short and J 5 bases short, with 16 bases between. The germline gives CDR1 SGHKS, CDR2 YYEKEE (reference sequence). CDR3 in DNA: TGTGCCAGCAGCTTGTGGGCAGGGCAGGAGTATCAGCCCCAGCATTTT. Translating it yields CASSLWAGQEYQPQHF. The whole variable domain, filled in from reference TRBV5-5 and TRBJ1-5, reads DAGVTQSPTHLIKTRGQQVTLRCSPISGHKSVSWYQQVLGQGPQFIFQYYEKEERGRGNFPDRFSARQFPNYSSELNVNALLLGDSALYLCASSLWAGQEYQPQHFGDGTRLSIL.

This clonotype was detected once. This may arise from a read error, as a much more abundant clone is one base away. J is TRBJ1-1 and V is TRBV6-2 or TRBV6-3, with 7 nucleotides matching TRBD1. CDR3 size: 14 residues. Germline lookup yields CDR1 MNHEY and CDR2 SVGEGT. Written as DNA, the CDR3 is TGTGCCAGCAGTCTGACAGGGTTGAACACTGAAGCTGTCTTT. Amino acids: CASSLTGLNTEAVF.

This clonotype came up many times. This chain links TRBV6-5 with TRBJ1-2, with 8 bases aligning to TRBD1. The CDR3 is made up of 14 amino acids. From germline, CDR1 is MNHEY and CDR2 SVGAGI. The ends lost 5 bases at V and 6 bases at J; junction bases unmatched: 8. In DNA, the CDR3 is TGTGCCAGCAGTACGACAGGGGCGGTCGATGGCTACACCTTC. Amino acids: CASSTTGAVDGYTF.

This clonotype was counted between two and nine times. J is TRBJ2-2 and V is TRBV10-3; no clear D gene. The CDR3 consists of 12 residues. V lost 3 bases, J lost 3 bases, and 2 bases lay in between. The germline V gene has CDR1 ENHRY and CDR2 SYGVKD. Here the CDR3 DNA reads TGTGCCATCAGTGAAGACACCGGGGAGCTGTTTTTT. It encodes CAISEDTGELFF.

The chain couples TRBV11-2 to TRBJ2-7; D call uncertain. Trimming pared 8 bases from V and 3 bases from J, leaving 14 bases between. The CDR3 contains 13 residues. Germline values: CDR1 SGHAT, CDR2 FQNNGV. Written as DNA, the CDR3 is TGTGCCAGCGGCCGCGTAACGAACTACGAGCAGTACTTC. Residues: CASGRVTNYEQYF. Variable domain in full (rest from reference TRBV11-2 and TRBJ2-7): EAGVAQSPRYKIIEKRQSVAFWCNPISGHATLYWYQQILGQGPKLLIQFQNNGVVDDSQLPKDRFSAERLKGVDSTLKIQPAKLEDSAVYLCASGRVTNYEQYFGPGTRLTVT.

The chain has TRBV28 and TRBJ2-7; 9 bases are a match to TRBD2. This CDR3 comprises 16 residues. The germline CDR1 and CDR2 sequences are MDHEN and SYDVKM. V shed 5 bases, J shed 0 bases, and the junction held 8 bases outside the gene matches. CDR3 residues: CASSPLAGGSSYEQYF. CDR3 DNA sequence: TGTGCCAGCAGTCCCCTCGCGGGAGGGTCCTCCTACGAGCAGTACTTC.

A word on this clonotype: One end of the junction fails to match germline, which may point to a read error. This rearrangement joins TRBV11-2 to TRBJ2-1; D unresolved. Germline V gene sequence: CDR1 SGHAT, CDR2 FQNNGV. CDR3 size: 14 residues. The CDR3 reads CASSLDRLINGQFF. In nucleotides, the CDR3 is TGTGCCAGCAGTTTAGACCGACTTATCAATGGGCAGTTCTTC.

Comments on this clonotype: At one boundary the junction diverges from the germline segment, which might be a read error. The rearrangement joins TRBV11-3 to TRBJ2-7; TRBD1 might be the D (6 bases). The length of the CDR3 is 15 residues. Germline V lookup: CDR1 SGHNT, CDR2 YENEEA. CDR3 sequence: CASSLDRTAFYEQYF. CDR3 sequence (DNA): TGTGCCAGCAGCTTAGACAGGACAGCCTTCTACGAGCAGTATTTC.

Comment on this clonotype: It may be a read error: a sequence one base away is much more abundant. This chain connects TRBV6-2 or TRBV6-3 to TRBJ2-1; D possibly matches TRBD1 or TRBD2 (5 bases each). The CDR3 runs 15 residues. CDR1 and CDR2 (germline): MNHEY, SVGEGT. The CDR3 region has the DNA TGTGTCAGCAGTTACAGGCTCGCGGGTGGCGATGAGCAGTTCTTC. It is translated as CVSSYRLAGGDEQFF.

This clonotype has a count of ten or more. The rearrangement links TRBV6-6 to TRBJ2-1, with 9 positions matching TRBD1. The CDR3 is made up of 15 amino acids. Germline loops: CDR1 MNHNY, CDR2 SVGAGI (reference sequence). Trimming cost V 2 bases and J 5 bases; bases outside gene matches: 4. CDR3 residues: CASSYGTGSHNEQFF. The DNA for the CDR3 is TGTGCCAGCAGTTACGGGACAGGGAGCCACAATGAGCAGTTCTTC.

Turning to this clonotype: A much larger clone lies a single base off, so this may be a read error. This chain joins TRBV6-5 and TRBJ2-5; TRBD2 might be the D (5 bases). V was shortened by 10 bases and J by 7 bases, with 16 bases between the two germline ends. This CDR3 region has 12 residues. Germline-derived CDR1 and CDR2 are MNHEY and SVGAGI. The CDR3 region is CANGNSRRTQYF. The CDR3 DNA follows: TGTGCCAACGGGAACAGCCGGCGGACCCAGTACTTC.

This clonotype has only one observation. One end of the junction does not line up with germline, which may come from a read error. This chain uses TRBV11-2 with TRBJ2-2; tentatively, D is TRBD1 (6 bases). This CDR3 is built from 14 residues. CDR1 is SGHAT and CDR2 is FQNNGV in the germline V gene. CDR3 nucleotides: TGTGCCAGCAGCCGCAGGGGCAGCACCGGGGAGCTGTTGTTT. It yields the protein CASSRRGSTGELLF.

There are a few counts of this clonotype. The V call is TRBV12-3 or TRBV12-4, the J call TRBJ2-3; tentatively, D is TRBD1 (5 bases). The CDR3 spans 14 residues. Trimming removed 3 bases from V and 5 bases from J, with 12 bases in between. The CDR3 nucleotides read TGTGCCAGCAGTTTTGGTCAGGGTATAGATACGCAGTATTTT. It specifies CASSFGQGIDTQYF.

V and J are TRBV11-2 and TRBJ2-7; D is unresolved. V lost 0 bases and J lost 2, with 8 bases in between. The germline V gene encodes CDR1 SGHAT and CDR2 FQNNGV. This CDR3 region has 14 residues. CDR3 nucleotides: TGTGCCAGCAGCTTAGATGGAAGGACCTACGAGCAGTACTTC. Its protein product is CASSLDGRTYEQYF.

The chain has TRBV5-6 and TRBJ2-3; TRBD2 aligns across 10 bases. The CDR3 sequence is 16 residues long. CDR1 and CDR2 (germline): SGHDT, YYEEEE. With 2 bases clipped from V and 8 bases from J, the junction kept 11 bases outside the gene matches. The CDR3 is CASSFELAGSKGTQYF. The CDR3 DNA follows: TGTGCCAGCAGCTTTGAACTAGCGGGAAGCAAAGGTACGCAGTATTTT.

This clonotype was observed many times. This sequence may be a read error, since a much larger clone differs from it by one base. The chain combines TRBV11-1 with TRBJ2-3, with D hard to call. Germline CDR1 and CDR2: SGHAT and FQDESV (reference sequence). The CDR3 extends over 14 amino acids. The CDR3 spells CASSPARGTDTRYF. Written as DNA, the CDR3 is TGTGCCAGCAGCCCGGCCCGAGGCACAGATACGCGGTATTTT. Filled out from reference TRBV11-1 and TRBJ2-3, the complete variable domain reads EAEVAQSPRYKITEKSQAVAFWCDPISGHATLYWYRQILGQGPELLVQFQDESVVDDSQLPKDRFSAERLKGVDSTLKIQPAELGDSAMYLCASSPARGTDTRYFGPGTRLTVL.

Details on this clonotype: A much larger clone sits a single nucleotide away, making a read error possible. The CDR3 region is CASSLTVARVNQKLFF. As DNA, the CDR3 is TGCGCCAGCAGCCTAACGGTAGCTAGGGTTAATCAAAAGCTGTTTTTT. This chain uses TRBV4-1 with TRBJ1-4; D remains ambiguous. Per germline, CDR1 MGHRA and CDR2 YSYEKL. This CDR3 comprises 16 residues.

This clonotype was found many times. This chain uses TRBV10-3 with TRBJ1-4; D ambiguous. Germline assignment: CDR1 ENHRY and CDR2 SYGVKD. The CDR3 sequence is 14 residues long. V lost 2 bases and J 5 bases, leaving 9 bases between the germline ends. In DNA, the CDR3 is TGTGCCATCAGTGAGAGGGCGGAGAATGAAAAACTGTTTTTT. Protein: CAISERAENEKLFF.

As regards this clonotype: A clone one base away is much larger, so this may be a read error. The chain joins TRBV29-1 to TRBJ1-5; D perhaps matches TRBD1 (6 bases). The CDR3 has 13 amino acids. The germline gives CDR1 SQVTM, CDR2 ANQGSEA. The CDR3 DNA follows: TGCAGCGCCGGAGGGGGAGCGAATCAGCCCAAGCATTTT. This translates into CSAGGGANQPKHF.

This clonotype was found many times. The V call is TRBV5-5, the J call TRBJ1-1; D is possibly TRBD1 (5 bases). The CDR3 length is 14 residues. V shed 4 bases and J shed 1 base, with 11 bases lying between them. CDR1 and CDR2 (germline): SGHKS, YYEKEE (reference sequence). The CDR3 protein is CASSQQASNTEAFF. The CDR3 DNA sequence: TGTGCCAGCAGCCAACAGGCTTCGAACACTGAAGCTTTCTTT.

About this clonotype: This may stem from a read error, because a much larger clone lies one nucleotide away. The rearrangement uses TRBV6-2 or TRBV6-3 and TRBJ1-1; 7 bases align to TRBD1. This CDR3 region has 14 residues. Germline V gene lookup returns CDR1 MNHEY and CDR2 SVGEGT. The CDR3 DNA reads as TGTACCAGCAGCAGCGGGGACAGTATTCCTGAAGCTTTCTTT. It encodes CTSSSGDSIPEAFF.

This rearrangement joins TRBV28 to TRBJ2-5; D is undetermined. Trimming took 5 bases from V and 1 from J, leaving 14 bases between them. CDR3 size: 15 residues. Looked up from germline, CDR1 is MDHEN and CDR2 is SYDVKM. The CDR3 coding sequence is TGTGCCAGCAGTCCCCAAGCCCAAGGCCAAGAGACCCAGTACTTC. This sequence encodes CASSPQAQGQETQYF.

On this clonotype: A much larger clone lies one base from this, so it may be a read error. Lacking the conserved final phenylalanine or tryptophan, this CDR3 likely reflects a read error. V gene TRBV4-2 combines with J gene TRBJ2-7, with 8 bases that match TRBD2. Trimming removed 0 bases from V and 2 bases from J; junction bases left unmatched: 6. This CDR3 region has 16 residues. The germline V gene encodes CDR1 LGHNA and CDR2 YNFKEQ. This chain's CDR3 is CASSQEHTSGPYEQYY. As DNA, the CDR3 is TGTGCCAGCAGCCAAGAACATACTAGCGGACCCTACGAGCAGTACTAC.